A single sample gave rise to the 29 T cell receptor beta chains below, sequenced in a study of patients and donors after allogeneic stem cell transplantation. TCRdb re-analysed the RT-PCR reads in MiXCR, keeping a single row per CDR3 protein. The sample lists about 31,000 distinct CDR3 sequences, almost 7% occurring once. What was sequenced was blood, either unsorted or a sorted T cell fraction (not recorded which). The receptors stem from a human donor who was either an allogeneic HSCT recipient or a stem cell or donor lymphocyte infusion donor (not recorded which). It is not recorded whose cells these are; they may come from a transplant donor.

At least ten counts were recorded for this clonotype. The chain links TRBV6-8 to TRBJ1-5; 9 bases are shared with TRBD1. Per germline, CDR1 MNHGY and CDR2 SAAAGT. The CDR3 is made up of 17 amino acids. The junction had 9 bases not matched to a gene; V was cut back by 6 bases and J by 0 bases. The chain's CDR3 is CASRPQDRGNSNQPQHF. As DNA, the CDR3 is TGTGCCAGCAGACCCCAGGACAGGGGCAATAGCAATCAGCCCCAGCATTTT.

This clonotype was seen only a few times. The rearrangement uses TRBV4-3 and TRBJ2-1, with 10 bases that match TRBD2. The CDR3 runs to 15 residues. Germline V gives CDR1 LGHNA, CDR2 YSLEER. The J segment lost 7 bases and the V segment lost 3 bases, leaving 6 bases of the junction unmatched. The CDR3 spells CASSQLAGDGNEQFF. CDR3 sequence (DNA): TGCGCCAGCAGCCAGCTAGCGGGAGATGGGAATGAGCAGTTCTTC.

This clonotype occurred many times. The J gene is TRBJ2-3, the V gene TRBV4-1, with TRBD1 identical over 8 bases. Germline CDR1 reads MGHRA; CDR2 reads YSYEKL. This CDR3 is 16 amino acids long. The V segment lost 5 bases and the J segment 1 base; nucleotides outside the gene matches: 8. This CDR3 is CASSYNSDRGTDTQYF. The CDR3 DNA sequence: TGCGCCAGCAGCTATAACTCGGACAGGGGCACAGATACGCAGTATTTT.

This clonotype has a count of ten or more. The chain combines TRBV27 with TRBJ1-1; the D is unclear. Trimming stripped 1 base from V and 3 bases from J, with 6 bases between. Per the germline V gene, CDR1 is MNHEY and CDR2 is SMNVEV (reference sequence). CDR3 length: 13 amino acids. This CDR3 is CASSLFIHTEAFF. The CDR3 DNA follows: TGTGCCAGCAGTTTATTTATTCACACTGAAGCTTTCTTT.

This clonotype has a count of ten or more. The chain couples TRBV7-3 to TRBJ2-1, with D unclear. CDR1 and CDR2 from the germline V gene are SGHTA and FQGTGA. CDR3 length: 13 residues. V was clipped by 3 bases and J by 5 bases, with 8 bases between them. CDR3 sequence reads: CASSLARDNEQFF. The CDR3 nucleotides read TGTGCCAGCAGCTTGGCTAGAGACAATGAGCAGTTCTTC.

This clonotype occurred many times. The CDR3 sequence: CASSKDPSGISTDTQYF. CDR3 in DNA: TGTGCCAGCAGCAAAGATCCGAGCGGAATTTCCACAGATACGCAGTATTTT. J is TRBJ2-3 and V is TRBV7-9; D is possibly TRBD2 (5 bases). This CDR3 is 17 amino acids long. Germline V CDR1 and CDR2: SEHNR, FQNEAQ (reference sequence). The V gene lost 5 bases and the J gene lost 2 bases, with 20 bases spanning the gap.

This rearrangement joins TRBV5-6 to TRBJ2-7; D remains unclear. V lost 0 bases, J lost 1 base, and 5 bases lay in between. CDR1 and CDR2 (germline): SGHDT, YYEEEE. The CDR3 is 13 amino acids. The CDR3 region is CASSLAKSYEQYF. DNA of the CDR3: TGTGCCAGCAGCTTGGCCAAGTCCTACGAGCAGTACTTC.

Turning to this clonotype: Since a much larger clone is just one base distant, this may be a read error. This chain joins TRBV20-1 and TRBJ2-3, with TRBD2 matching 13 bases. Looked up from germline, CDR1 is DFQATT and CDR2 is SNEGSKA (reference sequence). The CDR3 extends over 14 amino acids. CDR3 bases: TGCAGTGCAAAACTAGCGGGAGGGCCCCCTACGCGGTATTTT. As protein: CSAKLAGGPPTRYF.

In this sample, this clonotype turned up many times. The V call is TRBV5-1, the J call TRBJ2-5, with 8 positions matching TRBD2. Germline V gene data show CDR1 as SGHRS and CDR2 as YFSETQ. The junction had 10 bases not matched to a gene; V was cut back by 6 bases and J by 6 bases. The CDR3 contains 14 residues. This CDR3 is CASTPGSGIQTQYF. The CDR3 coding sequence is TGCGCCAGCACCCCGGGTAGCGGGATACAGACCCAGTACTTC.

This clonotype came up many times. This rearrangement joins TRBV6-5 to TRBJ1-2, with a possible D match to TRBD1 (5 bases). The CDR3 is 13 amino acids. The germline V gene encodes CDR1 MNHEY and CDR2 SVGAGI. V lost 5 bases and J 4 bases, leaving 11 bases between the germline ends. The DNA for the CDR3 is TGTGCCAGCAGTCGGACAAGGGTCTATGGCTACACCTTC. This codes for CASSRTRVYGYTF.

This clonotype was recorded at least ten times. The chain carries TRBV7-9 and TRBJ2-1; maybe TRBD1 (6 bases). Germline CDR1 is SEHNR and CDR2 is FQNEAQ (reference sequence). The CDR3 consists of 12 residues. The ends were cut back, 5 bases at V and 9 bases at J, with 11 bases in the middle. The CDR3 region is CASSPQGGEQFF. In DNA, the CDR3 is TGTGCCAGCAGCCCACAGGGCGGTGAGCAGTTCTTC.

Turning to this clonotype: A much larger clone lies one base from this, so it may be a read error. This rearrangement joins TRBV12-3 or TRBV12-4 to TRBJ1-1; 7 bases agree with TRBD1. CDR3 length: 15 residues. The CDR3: CASSGDRAMNAEAFF. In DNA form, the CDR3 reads TGTGCCAGCAGTGGGGACAGAGCTATGAACGCTGAAGCTTTCTTT.

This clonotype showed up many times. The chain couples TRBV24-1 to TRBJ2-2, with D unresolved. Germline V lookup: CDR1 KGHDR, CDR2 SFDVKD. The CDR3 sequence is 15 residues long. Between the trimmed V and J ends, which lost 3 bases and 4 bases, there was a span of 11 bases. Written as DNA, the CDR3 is TGTGCCACCAGTGATCCCCAGCCTGGCACCGGGGAGCTGTTTTTT. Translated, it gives CATSDPQPGTGELFF.

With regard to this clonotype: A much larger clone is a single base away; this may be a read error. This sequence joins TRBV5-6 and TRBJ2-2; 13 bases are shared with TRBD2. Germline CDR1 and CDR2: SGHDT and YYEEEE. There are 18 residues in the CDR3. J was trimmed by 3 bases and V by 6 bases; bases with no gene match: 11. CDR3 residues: CASKAGLAGPSYTGELFF. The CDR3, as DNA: TGTGCCAGCAAAGCGGGACTAGCGGGACCATCGTACACCGGGGAGCTGTTTTTT.

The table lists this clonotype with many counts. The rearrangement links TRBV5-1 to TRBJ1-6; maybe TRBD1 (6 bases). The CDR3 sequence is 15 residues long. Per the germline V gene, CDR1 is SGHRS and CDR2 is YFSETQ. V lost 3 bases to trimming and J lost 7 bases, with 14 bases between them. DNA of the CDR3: TGCGCCAGCAGCTCGAGCGCCGGGGGCAATTCACCCCTCCACTTT. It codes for CASSSSAGGNSPLHF.

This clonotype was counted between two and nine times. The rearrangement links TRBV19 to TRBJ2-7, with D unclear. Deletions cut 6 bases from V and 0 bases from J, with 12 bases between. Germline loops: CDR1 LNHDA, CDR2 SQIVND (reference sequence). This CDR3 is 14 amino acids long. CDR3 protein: CASRESRGSYEQYF. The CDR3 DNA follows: TGTGCCAGTAGGGAGTCACGCGGCTCCTACGAGCAGTACTTC.

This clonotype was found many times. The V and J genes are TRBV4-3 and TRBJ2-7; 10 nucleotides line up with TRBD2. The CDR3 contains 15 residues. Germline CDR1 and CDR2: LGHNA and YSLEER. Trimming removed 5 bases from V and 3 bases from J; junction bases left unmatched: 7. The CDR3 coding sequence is TGCGCCAGCAGCTCCGGGCTAGCGGGAGACTACGAGCAGTACTTC. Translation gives CASSSGLAGDYEQYF.

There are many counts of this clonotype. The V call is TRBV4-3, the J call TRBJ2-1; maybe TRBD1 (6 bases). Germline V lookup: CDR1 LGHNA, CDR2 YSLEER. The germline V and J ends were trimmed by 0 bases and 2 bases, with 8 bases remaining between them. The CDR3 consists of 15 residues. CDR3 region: CASSQDGGPYNEQFF. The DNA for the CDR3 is TGCGCCAGCAGCCAAGATGGGGGCCCCTACAATGAGCAGTTCTTC.

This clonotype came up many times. CDR3 nucleotides: TGTGCCGGCTCGACCGCCCGGGGGACTACCTTTTTGTCGTTCTTC. Its translation is CAGSTARGTTFLSFF. This chain links TRBV2 with TRBJ2-1; 7 nucleotides agree with TRBD2. V shed 11 bases and J 15 bases; nucleotides not matched to a gene: 25. From germline, CDR1 is SNHLY and CDR2 FYNNEI. The CDR3 is 15 amino acids.

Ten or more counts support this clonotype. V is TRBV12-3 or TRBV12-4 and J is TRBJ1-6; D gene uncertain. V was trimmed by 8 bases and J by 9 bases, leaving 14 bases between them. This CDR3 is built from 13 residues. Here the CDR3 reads CASLENSLSPLHF. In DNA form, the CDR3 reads TGTGCCAGCTTGGAGAACAGCCTTTCACCCCTCCACTTT.

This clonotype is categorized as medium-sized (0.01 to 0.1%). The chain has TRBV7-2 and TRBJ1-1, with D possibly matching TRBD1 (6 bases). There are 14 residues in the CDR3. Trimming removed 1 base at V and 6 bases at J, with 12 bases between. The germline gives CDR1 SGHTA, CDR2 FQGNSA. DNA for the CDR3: TGTGCCAGCAGCTTAGGTATACAGGGCTCTGAAGCTTTCTTT. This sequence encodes CASSLGIQGSEAFF.

In DNA, the CDR3 is TGTGCCAGCAGCTTGACTAGCGCCTCCTACGAGCAGTACTTC. Translated, it gives CASSLTSASYEQYF. This rearrangement joins TRBV5-5 to TRBJ2-7, with TRBD2 matching 7 bases. Germline CDR1 and CDR2: SGHKS and YYEKEE (reference sequence). This CDR3 spans 14 amino acids. J gave up 0 bases and V 1 base, and 1 base lay outside the gene matches.

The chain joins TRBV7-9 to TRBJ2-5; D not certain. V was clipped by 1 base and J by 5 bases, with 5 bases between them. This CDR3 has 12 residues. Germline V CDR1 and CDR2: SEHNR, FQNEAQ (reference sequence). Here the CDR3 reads CASSLVAETQYF. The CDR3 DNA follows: TGTGCCAGCAGCTTAGTAGCTGAGACCCAGTACTTC.

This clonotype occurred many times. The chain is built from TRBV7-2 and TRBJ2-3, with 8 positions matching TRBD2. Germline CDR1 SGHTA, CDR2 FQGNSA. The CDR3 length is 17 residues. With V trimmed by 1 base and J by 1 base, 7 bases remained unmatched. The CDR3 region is CASSLVSSGSGTDTQYF. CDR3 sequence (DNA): TGTGCCAGCAGCTTAGTATCAAGCGGGAGTGGCACAGATACGCAGTATTTT.

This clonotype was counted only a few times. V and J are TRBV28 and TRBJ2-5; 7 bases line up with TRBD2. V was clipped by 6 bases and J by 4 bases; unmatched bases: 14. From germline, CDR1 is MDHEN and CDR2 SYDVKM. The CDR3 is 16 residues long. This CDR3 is CASRLPPGPGGETQYF. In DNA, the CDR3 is TGTGCCAGCAGATTACCTCCGGGGCCGGGGGGAGAGACCCAGTACTTC.

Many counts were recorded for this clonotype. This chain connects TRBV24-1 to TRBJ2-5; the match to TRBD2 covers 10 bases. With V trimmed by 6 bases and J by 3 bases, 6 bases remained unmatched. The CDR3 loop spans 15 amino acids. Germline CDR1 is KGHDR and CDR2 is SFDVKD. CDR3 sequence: CATSSYLAGEETQYF. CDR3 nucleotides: TGTGCCACCAGTTCTTATCTAGCGGGAGAAGAGACCCAGTACTTC.

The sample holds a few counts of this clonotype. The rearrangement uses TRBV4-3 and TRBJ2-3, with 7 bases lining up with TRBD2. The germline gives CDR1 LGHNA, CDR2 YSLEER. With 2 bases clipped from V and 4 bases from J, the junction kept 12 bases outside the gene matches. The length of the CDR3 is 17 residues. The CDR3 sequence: CASSQREWEGRADTQYF. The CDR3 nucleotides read TGCGCCAGCAGCCAACGCGAGTGGGAGGGCAGGGCAGATACGCAGTATTTT.

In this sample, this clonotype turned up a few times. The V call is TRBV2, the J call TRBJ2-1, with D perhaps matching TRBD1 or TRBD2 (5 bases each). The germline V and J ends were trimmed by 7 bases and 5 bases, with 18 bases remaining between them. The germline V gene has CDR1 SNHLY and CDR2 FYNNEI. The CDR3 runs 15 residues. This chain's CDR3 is CASTRDGGPNNEQFF. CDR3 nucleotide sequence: TGTGCCAGCACTAGAGATGGGGGACCCAACAATGAGCAGTTCTTC.

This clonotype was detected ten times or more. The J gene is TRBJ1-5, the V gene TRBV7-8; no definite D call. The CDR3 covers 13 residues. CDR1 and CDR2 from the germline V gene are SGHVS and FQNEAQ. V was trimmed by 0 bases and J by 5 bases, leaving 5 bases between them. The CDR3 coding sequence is TGTGCCAGCAGCTTAGCGGACTATCAGCCCCAGCATTTT. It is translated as CASSLADYQPQHF.